This TCR beta chain was captured in a study of T-cell memory formation after mild COVID-19. Study outcomes and limitations: Contracting CD4+ clones sat mainly in CM and EM; CD8+ in EMRA. Second-wave clones that peaked on day 37 lacked confirmed SARS-CoV-2 specificity.

TCRdb used MiXCR to reprocess the 5' RACE reads, holding one entry per CDR3 protein. The sample holds hundreds of thousands of distinct CDR3 sequences; 23% are singletons and the top ten take around 13%. The germline V gene has CDR1 SQVTM and CDR2 ANQGSEA. Deletions cut 6 bases from V and 0 bases from J, with 15 bases between. The CDR3 is 15 residues long. With regard to this clonotype: What it binds is unknown.

The receptor's source is an adult woman who had mild COVID-19 (a few samples of this study predate the infection). Cell type and time point are not known. This chain connects TRBV29-1 to TRBJ1-3; D possibly corresponds to TRBD1 (6 bases). The specimen sequenced was PBMCs or a T cell subset sorted from them (not recorded which). For the CDR3, the DNA is TGCAGCGTCGGGAGGGGGGCCAGCTCTGGAAACACCATATATTTT. It encodes CSVGRGASSGNTIYF.